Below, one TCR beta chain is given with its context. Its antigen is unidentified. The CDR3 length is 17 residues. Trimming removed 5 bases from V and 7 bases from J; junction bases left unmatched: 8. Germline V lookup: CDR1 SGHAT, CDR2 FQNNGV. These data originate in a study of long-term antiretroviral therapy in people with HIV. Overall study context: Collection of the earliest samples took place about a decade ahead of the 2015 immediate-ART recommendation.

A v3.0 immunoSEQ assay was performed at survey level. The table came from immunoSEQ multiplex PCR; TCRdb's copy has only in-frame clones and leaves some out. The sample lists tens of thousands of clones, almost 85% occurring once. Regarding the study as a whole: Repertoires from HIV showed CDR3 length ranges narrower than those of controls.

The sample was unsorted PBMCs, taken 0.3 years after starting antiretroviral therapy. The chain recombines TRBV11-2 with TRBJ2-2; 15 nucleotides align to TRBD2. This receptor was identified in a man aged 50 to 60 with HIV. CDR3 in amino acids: CASSPGLAGGPGGELFF. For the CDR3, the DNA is TGTGCCAGCAGCCCCGGACTAGCGGGAGGGCCCGGCGGGGAGCTGTTTTTT. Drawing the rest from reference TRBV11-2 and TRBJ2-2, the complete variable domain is EAGVAQSPRYKIIEKRQSVAFWCNPISGHATLYWYQQILGQGPKLLIQFQNNGVVDDSQLPKDRFSAERLKGVDSTLKIQPAKLEDSAVYLCASSPGLAGGPGGELFFGEGSRLTVL.